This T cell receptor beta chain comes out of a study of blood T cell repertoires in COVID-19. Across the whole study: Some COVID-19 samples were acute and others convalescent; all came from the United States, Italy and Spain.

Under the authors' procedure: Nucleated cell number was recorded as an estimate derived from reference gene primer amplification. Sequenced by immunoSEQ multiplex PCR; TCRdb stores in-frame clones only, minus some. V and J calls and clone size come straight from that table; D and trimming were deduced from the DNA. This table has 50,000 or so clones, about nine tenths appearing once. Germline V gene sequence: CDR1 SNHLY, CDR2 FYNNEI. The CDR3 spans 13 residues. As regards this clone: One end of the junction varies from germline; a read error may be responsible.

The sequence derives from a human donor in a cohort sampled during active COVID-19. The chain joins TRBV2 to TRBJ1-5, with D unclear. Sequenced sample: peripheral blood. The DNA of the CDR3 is TGTGCCAGCAGCGAAGGGCGCAATCAGCCCCAGCATTTT. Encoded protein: CASSEGRNQPQHF.